These 14 T cell receptor beta chains came from one sample sequenced in a study of CD8 T cells in Susac syndrome. After extraction with the RNeasy kit, roughly 0.5 to 1 ug of the RNA was reverse transcribed using random hexamers. TCRdb redid the calling of the immunoSEQ multiplex PCR reads with MiXCR, one entry per CDR3 protein. The repertoire holds about 280,000 distinct CDR3 sequences, with roughly 85% as singletons. The sample taken for sequencing was CD8+ T cells from PBMCs. The source of these receptors is a human donor with multiple sclerosis.

This rearrangement joins TRBV5-6 to TRBJ2-1; D gene ambiguous. Trimming removed 1 base at V and 2 bases at J, with 10 bases between. The CDR3 totals 15 residues. The germline gives CDR1 SGHDT, CDR2 YYEEEE. The chain's CDR3 is CASSLSYYAYNEQFF. CDR3 DNA: TGTGCCAGCAGCTTGTCCTACTACGCCTACAATGAGCAGTTCTTC.

The chain is built from TRBV28 and TRBJ1-5, with D possibly TRBD1 on 6 matching bases. Looked up from germline, CDR1 is MDHEN and CDR2 is SYDVKM. The CDR3 sequence is 17 residues long. Trimming took 9 bases from V and 3 from J, leaving 24 bases between them. The CDR3 protein is CASTSRTAGSDNQPQHF. Here the CDR3 DNA reads TGTGCCAGTACTTCACGGACAGCCGGTAGCGACAATCAGCCCCAGCATTTT.

The chain recombines TRBV2 with TRBJ1-2, with D possibly being TRBD1 (6 bases). CDR3 size: 20 residues. Per the germline V gene, CDR1 is SNHLY and CDR2 is FYNNEI. The V end lost 4 bases, the J end lost 4 bases, and 31 bases lay between the germline ends. The CDR3 protein is CASSVEGMGAALRGVYGYTF. The CDR3 coding sequence is TGTGCCAGCAGTGTGGAGGGTATGGGGGCCGCGCTCAGAGGGGTCTATGGCTACACCTTC.

The rearrangement links TRBV14 to TRBJ1-6; 7 nucleotides match TRBD1. Germline-derived CDR1 and CDR2 are SGHDN and FVKESK. The CDR3 consists of 17 residues. V dropped 0 bases and J dropped 4; count of bases not matched to a gene: 6. The CDR3 nucleotides read TGTGCCAGCAGCCAAGATCACAGGGGCCAATATAATTCACCCCTCCACTTT. Its protein product is CASSQDHRGQYNSPLHF.

This chain uses TRBV2 with TRBJ1-1; no definite D call. With 4 bases removed from V and 0 bases from J, the gap between germline ends came to 9 bases. Germline V gene sequence: CDR1 SNHLY, CDR2 FYNNEI. The CDR3 runs to 14 residues. The CDR3 nucleotides read TGTGCCAGCAGTGCCTTGGGCCTGAACACTGAAGCTTTCTTT. Protein: CASSALGLNTEAFF.

This rearrangement joins TRBV6-6 to TRBJ2-5; no clear D. Trimming removed 8 bases at V and 5 bases at J, with 12 bases between. This CDR3 is 12 amino acids long. CDR1 and CDR2 (germline): MNHNY, SVGAGI (reference sequence). CDR3 region: CASQANRETQYF. As DNA, the CDR3 is TGTGCCAGCCAAGCTAATCGGGAGACCCAGTACTTC.

The chain is built from TRBV7-9 and TRBJ2-2, with 11 nucleotides matching TRBD1. CDR1 and CDR2 (germline): SEHNR, FQNEAQ (reference sequence). V dropped 5 bases and J dropped 7; count of bases not matched to a gene: 6. The CDR3 has 15 amino acids. The CDR3 here is CASSHPDRGHGELFF. For the CDR3, the DNA is TGTGCCAGCAGCCACCCGGACAGGGGGCACGGGGAGCTGTTTTTT.

The chain employs TRBV15 and TRBJ2-7; a weak D match, TRBD2 (5 bases). Trimming stripped 5 bases from V and 1 base from J, with 12 bases between. CDR1 and CDR2 (germline): LNHNV, YYDKDF (reference sequence). The CDR3 length is 14 residues. The CDR3 DNA follows: TGTGCCACCAGCCCGGGAAAAGGATCCTACGAGCAGTACTTC. Amino acids: CATSPGKGSYEQYF. The full variable domain, with the rest looked up from reference TRBV15 and TRBJ2-7, is DAMVIQNPRYQVTQFGKPVTLSCSQTLNHNVMYWYQQKSSQAPKLLFHYYDKDFNNEADTPDNFQSRRPNTSFCFLDIRSPGLGDTAMYLCATSPGKGSYEQYFGPGTRLTVT.

CDR3: CASSSDRSGYNNEQFF. The CDR3 bases are TGTGCCAGCAGCTCCGACCGTAGCGGATATAACAATGAGCAGTTCTTC. The chain carries TRBV7-6 and TRBJ2-1; TRBD2 might be the D (6 bases). The V end was cut by 4 bases, the J end by 5 bases, with 18 bases between. This CDR3 has 16 amino acids. Germline lookup yields CDR1 SGHVS and CDR2 FNYEAQ.

This clonotype was seen a handful of times. A junction end diverges from the germline sequence, so it may reflect a read error. CDR3 sequence: CASSLGGRKETQYF. The CDR3, as DNA: TGTGCTAGCAGCTTAGGCGGGAGGAAAGAGACCCAGTACTTC. The chain combines TRBV7-7 with TRBJ2-5; TRBD2 aligns across 8 bases. The CDR3 consists of 14 residues. From germline, CDR1 is SSHAT and CDR2 FNYEAQ (reference sequence).

V and J are TRBV27 and TRBJ2-7; no firm D call. V lost 4 bases, J lost 5 bases, and 18 bases lay in between. The CDR3 extends over 15 amino acids. CDR1 MNHEY and CDR2 SMNVEV come from the germline V gene (reference sequence). The CDR3 spells CASSSPPSEVNEQYF. CDR3 DNA: TGTGCCAGCAGTTCCCCCCCCTCGGAAGTGAACGAGCAGTACTTC.

The V call is TRBV5-5, the J call TRBJ1-6; D gene ambiguous. CDR1 and CDR2 from the germline V gene are SGHKS and YYEKEE (reference sequence). This CDR3 region has 13 residues. The ends were cut back, 2 bases at V and 10 bases at J, with 10 bases in the middle. The CDR3 spells CASSFPGDSPLHF. In nucleotides, the CDR3 is TGTGCCAGCAGCTTTCCGGGAGACTCACCCCTCCACTTT.

The chain links TRBV12-3 or TRBV12-4 to TRBJ2-1; 16 bases match TRBD2. This CDR3 is built from 16 residues. V shed 6 bases, J shed 10 bases, and the junction held 9 bases outside the gene matches. The CDR3 region has the DNA TGTGCCAGCAGCTGGGGACTAGCGGGAGGGCCAGGAGAGCAGTTCTTC. As protein: CASSWGLAGGPGEQFF.

The chain couples TRBV7-9 to TRBJ2-5; weak D call: TRBD1 (6 bases). The germline V gene encodes CDR1 SEHNR and CDR2 FQNEAQ (reference sequence). V lost 2 bases and J 3 bases, leaving 7 bases between the germline ends. The length of the CDR3 is 13 residues. CDR3 bases: TGTGCCAGCAGCTTAAACAGGGAAGAGACCCAGTACTTC. This codes for CASSLNREETQYF.